This TCR beta chain came from a study of blood T cell repertoires in COVID-19 (dated by TCRdb to the early 2020s). Regarding the study in general: The collaborator samples originated in the United States, Italy and Spain and spanned the acute and convalescent phases of COVID-19. The prospective study material was composed of cDNA or gDNA derived from T cells, B-cell-depleted T cells, or PBMCs. Subjects who had been exposed to COVID-19, were actively infected with it, or had recovered from it provided the deeply sampled blood TCRbeta repertoires that made up the dataset. The repertoires were made available in a free public database intended to serve as a resource for research on the immune response to SARS-CoV-2. The samples were drawn from two sources: the first 160 participants of the ongoing ImmuneRACE study, and 1,254 subjects contributed by 6 global collaborators. A de-identified subject ID, COVID-19 status, age in years and sex were almost always included in the sample metadata. Where available, HLA class I and class II types were obtained from metadata supplied by the sample provider rather than from assay-based typing.

As concerns this clone: The antigen it recognizes is unknown. No much larger clone is present one base from it, and per-base qualities are unavailable.

Participants in the prospective study were aged roughly 18 to 100 years, lived in about two dozen United States geographic areas, and enrolled through a virtual design. Cohort assignment in the prospective study relied on participant-reported clinical history from a screening survey and a study questionnaire. Exposed participants had been in contact, within 2 weeks of entering the study, with a person who had a PCR-confirmed or clinician-diagnosed case of COVID-19. In the prospective study, whole blood, serum and a nasopharyngeal or oropharyngeal swab were collected from each participant by mobile phlebotomists. Additional blood draws and questionnaires over an approximately two-month period could optionally be provided by prospective study participants. Blood samples from the prospective study were shipped frozen or at room temperature prior to DNA extraction. The CDR3 starts with the cysteine, ends with the phenylalanine, and has 14 residues. The retained sequence is limited to the CDR3, 42 bases, with the frame set at the first base. CDR1 and CDR2, looked up from the germline V gene (reference sequence), are LNHNV and YYDKDF. The germline ends are 7 bases apart after V is trimmed by 0 bases and J by 5 bases.

General conclusions and limits of the study: How much clinical and demographic metadata was included differed by source and by participant, and the metadata was provided uncurated.

The immunoSEQ Assay, a bias-controlled multiplex PCR, was used to amplify TCRbeta CDR3 regions from genomic DNA. In the original analysis: The number of nucleated cells in each sample was estimated by amplification of reference gene primers within the assay. To quantify the absolute abundance of each unique TCRbeta CDR3 rearrangement, sequence reads were collapsed and filtered. Productive Simpson clonality was computed per sample as the square root of Simpson's diversity index over productive rearrangements. TCRdb re-hosts the immuneACCESS table, in-frame sequences only. Its copies lack some clones; in the studies checked, an unresolved V gene accounts for under half of them, and the cause for the rest is not known. V, J and clone size were drawn from that table, and D and trimming were deduced from the DNA. For this sample the table gives approximately 260,000 clones, of which roughly 85% were detected only once. The ten largest clones represent 6.6% of the sample.

This clonotype was obtained from a woman in her forties or fifties who had been exposed to COVID-19. The sequencing input was PBMCs or T cells enriched from blood (not recorded which). The chain employs TRBV15 and TRBJ1-4, with the D gene call left open. The CDR3 region: CATSRDYGNEKLFF. The nucleotides read TGTGCCACCAGCAGAGATTACGGGAATGAAAAACTGTTTTTT.